This T cell receptor (beta chain) came from a study of T cells in Graves' hyperthyroidism and ophthalmopathy. The study, taken as a whole, reports: The majority of expanded thyroid clonotypes above 0.001 also appeared in blood. The model predicted ophthalmopathy a median around 6 months before onset.

Note on this clonotype: Its antigen is as yet unknown.

Lactation, pregnancy, other autoimmune disease or uncontrolled infection excluded patients. Germline values: CDR1 MNHNY, CDR2 SVGAGI (reference sequence). V dropped 2 bases and J dropped 6 bases, with 10 bases sitting between them. This CDR3 is 13 amino acids long. Regions amplified from RNA transcripts were the TCR beta CDR3 regions. First-round RT-PCR with HTBI primers amplified the TCR CDR3 region. TCRdb reprocessed the multiplex PCR reads via MiXCR and lists one record per CDR3 protein. Here the sample spans around 600,000 distinct CDR3 sequences, 40% to 55% being singletons. The sequenced sample consisted of peripheral blood or thyroid tissue (not recorded which). The TCR comes from an adult man with Graves' disease, either hyperthyroidism or ophthalmopathy (not recorded which). The chain links TRBV6-6 to TRBJ1-1; D may be TRBD1 (5 bases). In DNA, the CDR3 is TGTGCCAGCAGTTACGGGGACCGAGCTGAAGCTTTCTTT. Its translation is CASSYGDRAEAFF.